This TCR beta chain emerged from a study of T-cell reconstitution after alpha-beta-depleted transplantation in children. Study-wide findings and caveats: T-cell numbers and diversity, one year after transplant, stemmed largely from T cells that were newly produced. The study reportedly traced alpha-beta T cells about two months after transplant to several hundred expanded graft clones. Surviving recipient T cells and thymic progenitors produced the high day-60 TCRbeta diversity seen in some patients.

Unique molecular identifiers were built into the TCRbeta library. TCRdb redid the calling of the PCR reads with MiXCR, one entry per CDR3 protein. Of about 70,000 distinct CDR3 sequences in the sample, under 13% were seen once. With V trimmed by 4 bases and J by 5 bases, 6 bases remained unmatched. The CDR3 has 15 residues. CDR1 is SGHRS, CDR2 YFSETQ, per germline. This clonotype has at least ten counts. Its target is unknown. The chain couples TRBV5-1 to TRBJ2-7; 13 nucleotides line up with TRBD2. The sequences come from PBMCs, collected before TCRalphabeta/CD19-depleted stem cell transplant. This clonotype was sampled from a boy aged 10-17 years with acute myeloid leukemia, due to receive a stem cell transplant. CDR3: CASSHGLAGANEQYF. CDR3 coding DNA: TGCGCCAGCAGCCACGGACTAGCGGGAGCCAACGAGCAGTACTTC.